These T cell receptor beta chains were read from a single sample in a study of T cell responses to AZD1222 COVID-19 vaccine. TCRdb keeps only in-frame clones here, not all; method: immunoSEQ multiplex PCR. The repertoire consists of 140,000 to 150,000 clones, with roughly 89% occurring once and the leading ten covering approximately 1.5%. Sequenced here: peripheral blood, sampled on day 0 of AZD1222 vaccination. Receptor source: an adult in good health. Both conserved end residues are part of each CDR3. A D gene is named only where the DNA matches it firmly. Only part of the rows carry a size: once, few, many, or a class if the clone is expanded.

V,J,size,D,CDR3,DNA
TRBV28,TRBJ2-1,-,-,CASSIRDFYNEQFF,TGTGCCAGCAGTATCCGGGACTTCTACAATGAGCAGTTCTTC
TRBV5-4,TRBJ2-1,-,-,CASSPGVVWNEQFF,TGTGCCAGCAGCCCCGGCGTGGTCTGGAATGAGCAGTTCTTC
TRBV7-9,TRBJ2-5,once,TRBD1,CASSLARQGAGRGTQYF,TGTGCCAGCAGCTTAGCCCGACAGGGGGCGGGACGTGGGACCCAGTACTTC
TRBV29-1,TRBJ2-2,-,-,CSVEWVRDTGELFF,TGCAGCGTTGAATGGGTTCGGGACACCGGGGAGCTGTTTTTT
TRBV5-1,TRBJ1-2,-,-,CASSSTSRAGDGYTF,TGCGCCAGCAGCTCAACTAGCAGGGCTGGGGATGGCTACACCTTC
TRBV24-1,TRBJ2-1,-,TRBD2,CATSDLSSGNLNEQFF,TGTGCCACCAGTGATTTGAGTAGCGGGAATTTAAATGAGCAGTTCTTC
TRBV7-9,TRBJ1-1,-,TRBD1,CASSLTGRGTEAFF,TGTGCCAGCAGCCTGACAGGGAGAGGGACTGAAGCTTTCTTT
TRBV5-1,TRBJ2-7,-,TRBD2,CASSWREGPAYEQYF,TGCGCCAGCAGCTGGAGGGAGGGGCCGGCCTACGAGCAGTACTTC
TRBV29-1,TRBJ2-5,-,-,CSVDPSVLGETQYF,TGCAGCGTTGACCCCTCCGTCCTCGGAGAGACCCAGTACTTC
TRBV2,TRBJ2-3,-,TRBD2,CASSGDYPQKNTQYF,TGTGCCAGCAGTGGGGACTATCCCCAGAAAAATACGCAGTATTTT
TRBV19,TRBJ1-4,-,-,CASTTPGVRPVEKLFF,TGTGCCAGTACCACCCCTGGGGTTAGACCTGTTGAAAAACTGTTTTTT
TRBV27,TRBJ1-5,-,TRBD1,CASSPITYRGPWQPQHF,TGTGCCAGCAGTCCTATTACCTACAGGGGCCCCTGGCAGCCCCAGCATTTT
TRBV2,TRBJ1-3,-,TRBD1,CASSATHLPGQGVGNTIYF,TGTGCCAGCAGTGCCACCCACCTGCCGGGACAGGGGGTCGGAAACACCATATATTTT
TRBV27,TRBJ2-7,-,TRBD1,CASSFTGVGEQYF,TGTGCCAGCAGTTTCACAGGGGTAGGCGAGCAGTACTTC
TRBV5-6,TRBJ2-7,once,-,CASSSFRDTSYEQYF,TGTGCCAGCAGCTCGTTCCGGGACACATCCTACGAGCAGTACTTC
TRBV30,TRBJ1-1,-,-,CAWMSTRGTEAFF,TGTGCCTGGATGTCGACGAGGGGCACTGAAGCTTTCTTT
TRBV7-9,TRBJ2-3,-,TRBD2,CASSSITSGLTDTQYF,TGTGCCAGCAGCTCGATTACTAGCGGGCTCACAGATACGCAGTATTTT
TRBV7-3,TRBJ2-1,-,TRBD2,CASRRAGGPSKEQFF,TGTGCCAGCAGGAGAGCGGGAGGGCCGAGCAAGGAGCAGTTCTTC
TRBV9,TRBJ2-1,-,-,CASSRLSDNNEQFF,TGTGCCAGCAGCCGCTTATCAGATAACAATGAGCAGTTCTTC
TRBV29-1,TRBJ2-5,once,TRBD1,CSVVVGTGGFEETQYF,TGCAGCGTTGTAGTGGGGACAGGGGGCTTTGAAGAGACCCAGTACTTC
TRBV19,TRBJ2-3,-,TRBD2,CASSIGLLAGVDTQYF,TGTGCCAGTAGTATTGGGTTGCTAGCGGGAGTGGATACGCAGTATTTT
TRBV7-8,TRBJ2-5,-,-,CASSLSRLHGETQYF,TGTGCCAGCAGCCTAAGCCGACTCCATGGGGAGACCCAGTACTTC
TRBV12-3/TRBV12-4,TRBJ2-3,-,-,CASSRNTDTQYF,TGTGCCAGCAGCCGGAACACAGATACGCAGTATTTT
TRBV29-1,TRBJ2-4,-,-,CSVSQSPGNDIQYF,TGCAGCGTCTCCCAATCCCCTGGGAACGACATTCAGTACTTC
TRBV5-6,TRBJ2-3,-,TRBD1,CASSSGTGAGDTQYF,TGTGCCAGCAGTTCCGGGACAGGGGCAGGTGATACGCAGTATTTT
TRBV2,TRBJ1-2,-,-,CASSDIVGARNYGYTF,TGTGCCAGCAGTGATATTGTGGGGGCGCGGAACTATGGCTACACCTTC
TRBV6-5,TRBJ2-7,-,TRBD2,CASSMGGSFSYEQYF,TGTGCCAGCTCCATGGGCGGGAGTTTTTCCTACGAGCAGTACTTC